This TCR beta chain was observed in a study of identical twins. Whole-study findings and limits: Excess sharing between twins was weaker in beta out-of-frame sequences. A cross-sectional statistical analysis, not follow-up of the same donors, supported the conclusions.

Concerning this clonotype itself: Antigen specificity is unknown.

Germline assignment: CDR1 DFQATT and CDR2 SNEGSKA (reference sequence). The CDR3 length is 14 residues. Trimming pared 1 base from V and 2 bases from J, leaving 10 bases between. TCRdb re-derived calls from the 5' RACE reads in MiXCR, one entry per CDR3 protein. The sample consists of a few hundred thousand distinct CDR3 sequences, around a tenth of them appearing once. These data were also reused for a study on yellow fever vaccine responses in identical twins.

Sequenced sample: PBMCs. This receptor was taken from a woman between 18 and 30 years old in good health. The gene calls are TRBV20-1 and TRBJ2-3; a possible D gene is TRBD2 (6 bases). Written as DNA, the CDR3 is TGCAGTGCTAGAGGGGACTTGATCACAGATACGCAGTATTTT. The encoded protein is CSARGDLITDTQYF.